The T cell receptor beta chain under discussion was sequenced for a study of Tregs in tolerant kidney transplant recipients. Clones were sequenced by immunoSEQ multiplex PCR, and TCRdb holds only the in-frame ones, with some missing. The sample shows tens of thousands of clones, roughly four fifths of them seen only once. As regards this clone: The target antigen is unknown.

The CDR3 is made up of 20 amino acids. Germline values: CDR1 SNHLY, CDR2 FYNNEI. V lost 7 bases and J lost 2, with 29 bases in between. The sequence was obtained from a human donor in good health. The chain carries TRBV2 and TRBJ2-2, with D perhaps assigned TRBD1 or TRBD2 (5 bases each). Sequences were obtained from Tregs from blood cultured with allogeneic cells. This CDR3 reads CASTYLGVTRWGFNTGELFF. In nucleotides, the CDR3 is TGTGCCAGCACCTACCTCGGGGTGACCCGTTGGGGGTTTAACACCGGGGAGCTGTTTTTT. Together with reference TRBV2 and TRBJ2-2, the CDR3 gives the full variable domain: EPEVTQTPSHQVTQMGQEVILRCVPISNHLYFYWYRQILGQKVEFLVSFYNNEISEKSEIFDDQFSVERPDGSNFTLKIRSTKLEDSAMYFCASTYLGVTRWGFNTGELFFGEGSRLTVL.